A selection of T cell receptor beta chains follows, all from one sample in a study of blood T cell repertoires in COVID-19. Repertoires were generated with immunoSEQ multiplex PCR, while TCRdb's copy carries only in-frame clones and drops some. The sample contains about 340,000 clones, about 93% of which appear only once. Sequencing was performed on peripheral blood. These receptor sequences come from a woman younger than 30 who had recovered from COVID-19. Both conserved end residues are part of each CDR3. Fields, in order: J gene, clone size, V gene, D gene, CDR3 protein, CDR3 DNA. The D gene is left open where the match is weak. Clone size is stated in some rows and not others, as once, few, many or a class when expanded.

j_call: TRBJ2-1
clone_size: .
v_call: TRBV7-9
d_call: .
cdr3_aa: CASSLELDYNEQFF
cdr3_nt: TGTGCCAGCAGCTTGGAGCTGGATTACAATGAGCAGTTCTTC

j_call: TRBJ2-2
clone_size: .
v_call: TRBV6-5
d_call: TRBD1
cdr3_aa: CASRGQGPGELFF
cdr3_nt: TGTGCCAGCAGGGGACAGGGCCCCGGGGAGCTGTTTTTT

j_call: TRBJ2-3
clone_size: .
v_call: TRBV15
d_call: TRBD2
cdr3_aa: CATSSSQTSGSADTQYF
cdr3_nt: TGTGCCACCAGCAGTAGCCAGACTAGCGGGAGTGCAGATACGCAGTATTTT

j_call: TRBJ1-1
clone_size: .
v_call: TRBV18
d_call: TRBD1
cdr3_aa: CASSARTGGVKGNTEAFF
cdr3_nt: TGTGCCAGCTCAGCCCGGACAGGGGGCGTAAAAGGGAACACTGAAGCTTTCTTT

j_call: TRBJ1-1
clone_size: .
v_call: TRBV7-6
d_call: TRBD1
cdr3_aa: CASSTLDRGGTEAFF
cdr3_nt: TGTGCCAGCAGCACCCTGGACAGGGGTGGCACTGAAGCTTTCTTT

j_call: TRBJ2-2
clone_size: .
v_call: TRBV2
d_call: .
cdr3_aa: CASRGVRGDTGELFF
cdr3_nt: TGTGCCAGCAGAGGGGTCAGGGGTGACACCGGGGAGCTGTTTTTT

j_call: TRBJ1-6
clone_size: once
v_call: TRBV9
d_call: TRBD1
cdr3_aa: CASSVSGQYNSPLHF
cdr3_nt: TGTGCCAGCAGCGTTTCGGGACAGTATAATTCACCCCTCCACTTT

j_call: TRBJ2-6
clone_size: .
v_call: TRBV6-2/TRBV6-3
d_call: .
cdr3_aa: CASSKTGFSGANVLTF
cdr3_nt: TGTGCCAGCAGTAAGACAGGCTTCTCTGGGGCCAACGTCCTGACTTTC

j_call: TRBJ1-2
clone_size: .
v_call: TRBV12-5
d_call: TRBD1
cdr3_aa: CASWGQMSYGYTF
cdr3_nt: TGTGCTAGTTGGGGACAGATGAGCTATGGCTACACCTTC

j_call: TRBJ1-5
clone_size: .
v_call: TRBV10-3
d_call: .
cdr3_aa: CAISEAGGFQPQHF
cdr3_nt: TGTGCCATCAGTGAGGCCGGAGGTTTTCAGCCCCAGCATTTT

j_call: TRBJ1-3
clone_size: .
v_call: TRBV4-3
d_call: .
cdr3_aa: CASSQVTGIGNTIYF
cdr3_nt: TGCGCCAGCAGCCAAGTAACGGGGATTGGAAACACCATATATTTT

j_call: TRBJ2-4
clone_size: .
v_call: TRBV7-2
d_call: .
cdr3_aa: CASSRNSGRKNIQYF
cdr3_nt: TGTGCCAGCAGCCGTAATAGCGGCAGAAAAAACATTCAGTACTTC

j_call: TRBJ2-3
clone_size: .
v_call: TRBV11-3
d_call: TRBD2
cdr3_aa: CASSLAPGLAGADTQYF
cdr3_nt: TGTGCCAGCAGCTTAGCCCCCGGACTAGCGGGAGCGGATACGCAGTATTTT

j_call: TRBJ1-2
clone_size: .
v_call: TRBV6-5
d_call: TRBD1
cdr3_aa: CASSRDSHYGYTF
cdr3_nt: TGTGCCAGCAGTCGGGACAGTCACTATGGCTACACCTTC

j_call: TRBJ2-1
clone_size: .
v_call: TRBV4-1
d_call: TRBD2
cdr3_aa: CASSPGGTSVYSEQFF
cdr3_nt: TGCGCCAGCAGCCCCGGCGGGACTAGCGTTTATAGTGAGCAGTTCTTC

j_call: TRBJ1-1
clone_size: .
v_call: TRBV19
d_call: .
cdr3_aa: CASSADITWITEAFF
cdr3_nt: TGTGCCAGTAGCGCGGACATCACCTGGATAACTGAAGCTTTCTTT

j_call: TRBJ2-5
clone_size: .
v_call: TRBV14
d_call: TRBD2
cdr3_aa: CASSRLAGEETQYF
cdr3_nt: TGTGCCAGCAGCCGGCTAGCGGGAGAGGAGACCCAGTACTTC

j_call: TRBJ1-1
clone_size: .
v_call: TRBV28
d_call: .
cdr3_aa: CASTTGVRVDF
cdr3_nt: TGTGCCAGCACCACGGGGGTCAGGGTTGACTTT

j_call: TRBJ1-1
clone_size: .
v_call: TRBV6-5
d_call: .
cdr3_aa: CASREPSNTEAFF
cdr3_nt: TGTGCCAGCCGGGAGCCTTCGAACACTGAAGCTTTCTTT

j_call: TRBJ2-3
clone_size: .
v_call: TRBV19
d_call: .
cdr3_aa: CASTVDRNTDTQYF
cdr3_nt: TGTGCCAGTACCGTCGACAGAAACACAGATACGCAGTATTTT

j_call: TRBJ1-2
clone_size: .
v_call: TRBV19
d_call: .
cdr3_aa: CASSPRTHYGYTF
cdr3_nt: TGTGCCAGTAGCCCTCGGACACACTATGGCTACACCTTC

j_call: TRBJ2-1
clone_size: few
v_call: TRBV27
d_call: TRBD2
cdr3_aa: CASRSQRGHNEQFF
cdr3_nt: TGTGCCAGCAGATCCCAGCGGGGCCACAATGAGCAGTTCTTC

j_call: TRBJ2-3
clone_size: once
v_call: TRBV4-3
d_call: .
cdr3_aa: CASSQDVYSLVSTDTQYF
cdr3_nt: TGCGCCAGCAGCCAAGATGTGTACTCGCTCGTTAGCACAGATACGCAGTATTTT

j_call: TRBJ1-1
clone_size: .
v_call: TRBV4-3
d_call: .
cdr3_aa: CASSTDRNTEAFF
cdr3_nt: TGCGCCAGCAGTACCGACAGGAACACTGAAGCTTTCTTT

j_call: TRBJ2-1
clone_size: .
v_call: TRBV7-2
d_call: .
cdr3_aa: CASSLLGLNYNEQFF
cdr3_nt: TGTGCCAGCAGCTTGTTGGGACTCAACTACAATGAGCAGTTCTTC

j_call: TRBJ1-4
clone_size: .
v_call: TRBV12-3/TRBV12-4
d_call: .
cdr3_aa: CASRTAGGLFF
cdr3_nt: TGTGCCAGCAGGACAGCCGGCGGACTGTTTTTT

j_call: TRBJ2-5
clone_size: .
v_call: TRBV10-1
d_call: TRBD2
cdr3_aa: CARTGTSGQGQETQYF
cdr3_nt: TGCGCCAGGACCGGGACTAGCGGGCAAGGCCAAGAGACCCAGTACTTC

j_call: TRBJ2-5
clone_size: .
v_call: TRBV6-1
d_call: TRBD2
cdr3_aa: CASSEPIAGEETQYF
cdr3_nt: TGTGCCAGCAGTGAACCTATAGCGGGAGAAGAGACCCAGTACTTC

j_call: TRBJ1-5
clone_size: .
v_call: TRBV10-3
d_call: .
cdr3_aa: CAISEGRGRNQPQHF
cdr3_nt: TGTGCCATCAGTGAGGGCAGGGGAAGGAATCAGCCCCAGCATTTT

j_call: TRBJ2-6
clone_size: few
v_call: TRBV2
d_call: .
cdr3_aa: CASSEAGGDGANVLTF
cdr3_nt: TGTGCCAGCAGTGAAGCAGGAGGGGATGGGGCCAACGTCCTGACTTTC

j_call: TRBJ2-3
clone_size: .
v_call: TRBV29-1
d_call: .
cdr3_aa: CSGLWAGWETDTQYF
cdr3_nt: TGCAGCGGCCTTTGGGCGGGATGGGAGACAGATACGCAGTATTTT

j_call: TRBJ1-2
clone_size: .
v_call: TRBV7-2
d_call: .
cdr3_aa: CASSFIGPPGGYTF
cdr3_nt: TGTGCCAGCAGCTTCATAGGCCCTCCGGGTGGCTACACCTTC

j_call: TRBJ1-4
clone_size: .
v_call: TRBV18
d_call: .
cdr3_aa: CASSPPAGANEKLFF
cdr3_nt: TGTGCCAGCTCACCACCGGCAGGGGCTAATGAAAAACTGTTTTTT

j_call: TRBJ2-2
clone_size: .
v_call: TRBV6-2/TRBV6-3
d_call: TRBD2
cdr3_aa: CASSYLAGVVGELFF
cdr3_nt: TGTGCCAGCAGTTACTTAGCGGGAGTGGTCGGGGAGCTGTTTTTT

j_call: TRBJ2-3
clone_size: .
v_call: TRBV2
d_call: .
cdr3_aa: CASNRGQAGGTQYF
cdr3_nt: TGTGCCAGCAATAGGGGGCAGGCCGGGGGTACGCAGTATTTT

j_call: TRBJ2-1
clone_size: .
v_call: TRBV12-3/TRBV12-4
d_call: TRBD2
cdr3_aa: CASAGGRREQFF
cdr3_nt: TGTGCCAGCGCGGGAGGGCGACGCGAGCAGTTCTTC